The present T cell receptor beta chain was sequenced within a study of OX40 agonist ivuxolimab in advanced cancers. Overall study context: Three patients got partial responses; one had hepatocellular carcinoma and two had cutaneous melanoma.

Sampled blood was obtained at baseline, cycle 4 day 1, and cycle 7 day 1. Notes on the study in general: The average count of expanded clones was higher among CD8+ T cells than among CD4+.

Trimming shortened V by 6 bases and J by 8 bases, and 23 bases separated the two germline ends. Germline V gene data show CDR1 as MNHEY and CDR2 as SMNVEV (reference sequence). The CDR3 contains 16 residues. As for this clone: The target antigen is unknown.

Repertoires were generated with immunoSEQ multiplex PCR, while TCRdb's copy carries only in-frame clones and drops some. Here the sample spans more than 45,000 clones, 80% to 90% being singletons. This sequence was found in an adult with an advanced solid tumor such as melanoma, head and neck, liver or kidney cancer. The specimen was CD4+ or CD8+ T cells sorted from blood, collected in a trial of the OX40 agonist ivuxolimab. The chain uses TRBV27 and TRBJ2-1, with TRBD2 as a possible D gene (5 bases). The DNA for the CDR3 is TGTGCCAGCAGACCCTCCCGGGGAACCCCTGGGGATGAGCAGTTCTTC. Translation gives CASRPSRGTPGDEQFF.